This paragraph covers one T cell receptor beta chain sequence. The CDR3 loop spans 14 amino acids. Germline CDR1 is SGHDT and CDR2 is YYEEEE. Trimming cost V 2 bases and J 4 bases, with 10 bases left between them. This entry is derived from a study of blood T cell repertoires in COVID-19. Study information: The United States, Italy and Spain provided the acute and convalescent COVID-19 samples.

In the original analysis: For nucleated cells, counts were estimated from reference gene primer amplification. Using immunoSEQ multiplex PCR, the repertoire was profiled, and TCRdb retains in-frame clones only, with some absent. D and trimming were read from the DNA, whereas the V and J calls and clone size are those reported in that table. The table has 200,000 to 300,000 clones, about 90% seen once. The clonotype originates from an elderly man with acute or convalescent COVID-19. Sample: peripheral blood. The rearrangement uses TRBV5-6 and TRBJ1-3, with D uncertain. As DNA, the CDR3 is TGTGCCAGCAGCTTTTACGGAGTAGGAAACACCATATATTTT. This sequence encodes CASSFYGVGNTIYF.